A single count supports the clone carrying this T cell receptor beta chain. This specimen belongs to a study of CD4 T cells in relation to SARS-CoV-2 and coronaviruses. Germline CDR1 SEHNR, CDR2 FQNEAQ (reference sequence). Trimming took 2 bases from V and 0 from J; bases not matched to a gene: 9. The CDR3 contains 17 residues. Sequencing used immunoSEQ multiplex PCR; TCRdb keeps in-frame clones, though not all of them. The sample lists some 42,000 clones, 88% seen once, with 9.2% in the top ten. The chain has TRBV7-9 and TRBJ2-7, with 8 bases identical to TRBD1. Sequenced input: memory CD4+ T cells from PBMCs. The receptor's source is an adult with COVID-19. CDR3 DNA: TGTGCCAGCAGCTTACCCCGGACAGGGAACAGCTCCTACGAGCAGTACTTC. This gives the protein CASSLPRTGNSSYEQYF. The whole variable domain, remainder taken from reference TRBV7-9 and TRBJ2-7, is DTGVSQNPRHKITKRGQNVTFRCDPISEHNRLYWYRQTLGQGPEFLTYFQNEAQLEKSRLLSDRFSAERPKGSFSTLEIQRTEQGDSAMYLCASSLPRTGNSSYEQYFGPGTRLTVT.